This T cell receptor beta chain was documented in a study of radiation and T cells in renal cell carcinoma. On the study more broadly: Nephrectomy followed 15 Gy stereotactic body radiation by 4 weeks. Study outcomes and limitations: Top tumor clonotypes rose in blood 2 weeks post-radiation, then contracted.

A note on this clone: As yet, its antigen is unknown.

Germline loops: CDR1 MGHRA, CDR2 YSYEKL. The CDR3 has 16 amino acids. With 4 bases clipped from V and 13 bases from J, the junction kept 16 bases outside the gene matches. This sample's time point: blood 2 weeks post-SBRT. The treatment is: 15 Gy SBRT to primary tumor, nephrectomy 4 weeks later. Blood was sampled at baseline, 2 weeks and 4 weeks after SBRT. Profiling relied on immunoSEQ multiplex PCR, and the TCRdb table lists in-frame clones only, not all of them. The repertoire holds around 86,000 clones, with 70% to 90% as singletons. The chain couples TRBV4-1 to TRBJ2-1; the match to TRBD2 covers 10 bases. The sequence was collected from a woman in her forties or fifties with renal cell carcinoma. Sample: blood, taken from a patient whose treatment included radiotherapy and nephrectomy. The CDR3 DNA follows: TGCGCCAGCAGCCGTGAGGTTCAGCGGGAGGGTGTGGGACAGTTCTTC. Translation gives CASSREVQREGVGQFF.